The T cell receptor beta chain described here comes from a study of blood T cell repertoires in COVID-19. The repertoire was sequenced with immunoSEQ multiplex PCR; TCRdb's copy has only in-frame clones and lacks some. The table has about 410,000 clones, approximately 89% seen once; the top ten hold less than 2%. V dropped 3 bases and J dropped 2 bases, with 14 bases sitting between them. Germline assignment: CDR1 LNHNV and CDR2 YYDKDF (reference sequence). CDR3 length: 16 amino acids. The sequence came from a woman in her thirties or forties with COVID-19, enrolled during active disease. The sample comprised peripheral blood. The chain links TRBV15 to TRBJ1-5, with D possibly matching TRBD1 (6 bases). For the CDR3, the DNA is TGTGCCACCAGCAGGGGGGGCAGCGGGGGCAATCAGCCCCAGCATTTT. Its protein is CATSRGGSGGNQPQHF.